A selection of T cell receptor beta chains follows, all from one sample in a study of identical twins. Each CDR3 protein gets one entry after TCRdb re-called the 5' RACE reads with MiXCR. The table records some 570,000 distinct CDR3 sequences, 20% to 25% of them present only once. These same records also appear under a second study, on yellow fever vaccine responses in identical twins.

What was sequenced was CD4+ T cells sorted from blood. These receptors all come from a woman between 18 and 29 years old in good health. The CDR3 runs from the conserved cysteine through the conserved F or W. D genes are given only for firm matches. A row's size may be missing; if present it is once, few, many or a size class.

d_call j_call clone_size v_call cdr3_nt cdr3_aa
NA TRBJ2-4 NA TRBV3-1 TGTGCCAGCAGCCAGAGACCAGAACTAGCCAAAAACATTCAGTACTTC CASSQRPELAKNIQYF
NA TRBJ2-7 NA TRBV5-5 TGTGCCAGCAGCAATCAGGGTAGCCTATACAACGAGCAGTACTTC CASSNQGSLYNEQYF
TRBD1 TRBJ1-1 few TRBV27 TGTGCCAGCAGTTTAACCCAACAGGGGGCGAACACTGAAGCTTTCTTT CASSLTQQGANTEAFF
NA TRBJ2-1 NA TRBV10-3 TGTGCCATCAGTGAGTCGACAAAAGAGCAGTTCTTC CAISESTKEQFF
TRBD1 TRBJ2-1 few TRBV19 TGTGCCAGTAGTCTAGGGACAGGGCGTAATGAGCAGTTCTTC CASSLGTGRNEQFF
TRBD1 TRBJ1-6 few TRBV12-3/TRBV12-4 TGTGCCAGCAGTTTCGGACAGGGGGTCTCCTCACCCCTCCACTTT CASSFGQGVSSPLHF
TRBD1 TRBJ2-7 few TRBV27 TGTGCCAGCAGGCCCGACAGGGTAGAGTACGAGCAGTACTTC CASRPDRVEYEQYF
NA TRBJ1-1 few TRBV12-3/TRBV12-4 TGTGCCAGCAGTTTACACACCGCTGAAGCTTTCTTT CASSLHTAEAFF
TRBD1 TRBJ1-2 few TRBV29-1 TGCAGCGTCGAGGGACAGGGGCTTGGCTACACCTTC CSVEGQGLGYTF
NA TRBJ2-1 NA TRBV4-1 TGCGCCAGCAGCCAACTAGGGGTCTCCTACAATGAGCAGTTCTTC CASSQLGVSYNEQFF
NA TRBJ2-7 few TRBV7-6 TGTGCCAGCAGTCAAAACCGGGACCTCCGCCCTTACGAGCAGTACTTC CASSQNRDLRPYEQYF
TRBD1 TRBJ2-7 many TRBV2 TGTGCCAGCAGAGACAGGGGGTCAGACTACGAGCAGTACTTC CASRDRGSDYEQYF
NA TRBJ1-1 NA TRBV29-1 TGCAGCGCCGACGGGTCAGGACACACTGAAGCTTTCTTT CSADGSGHTEAFF
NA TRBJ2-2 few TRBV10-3 TGTGCCATCAGGAAGGTGGGCGGGGAGCTGTTTTTT CAIRKVGGELFF
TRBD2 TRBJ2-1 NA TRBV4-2 TGTGCCAGCAGCCCTAAGGCGGGAGAGAATGAGCAGTTCTTC CASSPKAGENEQFF
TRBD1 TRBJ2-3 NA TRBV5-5 TGTGTCAGCAGCCCCGGGACAGGAAGCTCGGATACGCAGTATTTT CVSSPGTGSSDTQYF
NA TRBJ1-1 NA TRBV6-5 TGTGCCAGCAGTTACCGCGGGGGGGCCTCTAAGAACACTGAAGCTTTCTTT CASSYRGGASKNTEAFF